This is a list of T cell receptor beta chains from one sample in a study of PD-L1 blockade in urothelial cancer. Only in-frame clones appear in the TCRdb table, and some are missing; sequencing was by immunoSEQ multiplex PCR. The profile shows 30,000 to 40,000 clones, approximately 89% of them singletons. The input for sequencing was PBMCs, taken around atezolizumab (anti-PD-L1) treatment. The receptor source for this set is a woman in her fifties or sixties with urothelial cancer. Both conserved end residues are part of each CDR3. D genes are given only for firm matches. Clone size is given for some rows only: seen once, a few or many times, or a class if the clone is expanded.

V gene,J gene,D gene,clone size,CDR3 protein,CDR3 DNA
TRBV11-2,TRBJ2-7,.,.,CASSSQGADRSPYEQYF,TGTGCCAGCAGCTCACAAGGGGCCGATAGATCCCCCTACGAGCAGTACTTC
TRBV18,TRBJ1-1,.,.,CASSLSSRWASNTEAFF,TGTGCCAGCTCACTCTCCTCCCGGTGGGCCTCGAACACTGAAGCTTTCTTT
TRBV11-3,TRBJ2-3,.,.,CASSLDGNTDTQYF,TGTGCCAGCAGCTTAGACGGGAACACAGATACGCAGTATTTT
TRBV6-5,TRBJ2-1,TRBD1,.,CASSSPFGTAYNEQFF,TGTGCCAGCAGTTCCCCCTTCGGGACAGCTTACAATGAGCAGTTCTTC
TRBV5-4,TRBJ2-3,.,.,CASSSGGDRVRDTQYF,TGTGCCAGCAGCTCGGGGGGGGACAGGGTGAGGGATACGCAGTATTTT
TRBV7-9,TRBJ2-5,TRBD1,.,CASSFRQGETQYF,TGTGCCAGCAGCTTTCGACAGGGGGAGACCCAGTACTTC
TRBV19,TRBJ2-2,.,few,CASFDGGLNTGELFF,TGTGCCAGCTTTGACGGGGGTTTGAACACCGGGGAGCTGTTTTTT
TRBV5-4,TRBJ1-2,.,.,CASSLVGRIYGYTF,TGTGCCAGCAGCTTGGTGGGCAGGATCTATGGCTACACCTTC
TRBV27,TRBJ2-7,TRBD1,.,CASSLDRVSYEQYF,TGTGCCAGCAGTCTTGACAGGGTCAGCTACGAGCAGTACTTC
TRBV11-3,TRBJ2-1,.,once,CASSQGVREGHEQFF,TGTGCCAGCAGCCAGGGGGTTCGGGAGGGCCATGAGCAGTTCTTC
TRBV19,TRBJ2-7,TRBD1,.,CASSLGTGIYEQYF,TGTGCCAGTAGTCTCGGGACAGGGATCTACGAGCAGTACTTC
TRBV18,TRBJ1-2,TRBD1,.,CASSPARGQGSGYTF,TGTGCCAGCTCACCGGCGAGGGGACAGGGTAGTGGCTACACCTTC
TRBV14,TRBJ2-2,.,.,CASSQLVSVGELFF,TGTGCCAGCAGCCAACTCGTTTCGGTCGGGGAGCTGTTTTTT
TRBV11-1,TRBJ2-5,.,.,CASSDTTEEETQYF,TGTGCCAGCAGCGATACGACAGAAGAAGAGACCCAGTACTTC
TRBV6-6,TRBJ1-2,.,.,CASSPANYGYTF,TGTGCCAGCAGTCCAGCTAACTATGGCTACACCTTC
TRBV12-5,TRBJ2-1,.,.,CASGFAAASSYNEQFF,TGTGCTAGTGGTTTTGCAGCGGCAAGCTCCTACAATGAGCAGTTCTTC
TRBV14,TRBJ2-3,TRBD2,.,CASSQGTSGSDTQYF,TGTGCCAGCAGCCAAGGGACTAGCGGCTCGGATACGCAGTATTTT
TRBV28,TRBJ2-1,TRBD2,.,CASSLAGGPYEQFF,TGTGCCAGCAGTTTAGCGGGAGGGCCCTACGAGCAGTTCTTC
TRBV9,TRBJ2-7,.,.,CASSVGGRSSMKYEQYF,TGTGCCAGCAGCGTAGGGGGGCGTTCATCGATGAAATACGAGCAGTACTTC
TRBV6-5,TRBJ2-1,.,.,CASSYSGGGEQFF,TGTGCCAGCAGTTACTCGGGGGGAGGTGAGCAGTTCTTC
TRBV9,TRBJ2-7,TRBD2,.,CASSVAAAGGYEQYF,TGTGCCAGCAGCGTAGCGGCAGCGGGAGGCTACGAGCAGTACTTC
TRBV9,TRBJ2-2,.,.,CASSVAGSTGELFF,TGTGCCAGCAGCGTAGCAGGGTCCACCGGGGAGCTGTTTTTT